The 20 T cell receptor beta chains below come from one sample, sequenced in a study of ipilimumab plus nivolumab after autologous stem cell transplantation. Only in-frame clones appear in the TCRdb table, and some are missing; sequencing was by immunoSEQ multiplex PCR. The data show approximately 80,000 clones, about 83% seen once. Sequenced here: PBMCs, sampled in a trial of ipilimumab plus nivolumab as post-transplant consolidation. These receptors were obtained from a male donor with diffuse large B-cell lymphoma.

The chain couples TRBV9 to TRBJ2-7; 10 nucleotides align to TRBD2. J was trimmed by 3 bases and V by 0 bases; bases with no gene match: 6. CDR1 and CDR2 (germline): SGDLS, YYNGEE. The CDR3 contains 16 residues. The CDR3 loop reads CASSVGASGGYYEQYF. In DNA form, the CDR3 reads TGTGCCAGCAGCGTAGGGGCTAGCGGGGGTTACTACGAGCAGTACTTC.

This clone was seen a single time. The chain has TRBV5-6 and TRBJ2-3; no firm D call. CDR3 length: 17 amino acids. Germline lookup yields CDR1 SGHDT and CDR2 YYEEEE. V shed 0 bases and J shed 0 bases, with 14 bases lying between them. DNA of the CDR3: TGTGCCAGCAGCTTGGCTTTCTCGGTTCCTAGCACAGATACGCAGTATTTT. This codes for CASSLAFSVPSTDTQYF.

This chain joins TRBV19 and TRBJ2-1; D not resolved. Per the germline V gene, CDR1 is LNHDA and CDR2 is SQIVND (reference sequence). V was pared by 3 bases and J by 8 bases, with 8 bases between. This CDR3 comprises 12 residues. The CDR3 coding sequence is TGTGCCAGTAGTATCAGTCGGGATGAGCAGTTCTTC. This codes for CASSISRDEQFF.

This clone was counted once. The CDR3 is CATRTGGYEQYF. Written as DNA, the CDR3 is TGTGCCACCCGGACAGGGGGCTACGAGCAGTACTTC. V gene TRBV6-5 combines with J gene TRBJ2-7, with TRBD1 identical over 10 bases. CDR1 and CDR2 from the germline V gene are MNHEY and SVGAGI. The trim removed 10 bases at V and 3 bases at J, leaving 3 bases unmatched. This CDR3 has 12 amino acids.

The V gene is TRBV7-2, the J gene TRBJ2-5; the D gene is possibly TRBD2 (7 bases). The V and J ends lost 3 bases and 1 base respectively, with 9 bases between them. CDR3 length equals 14 residues. CDR1 is SGHTA, CDR2 FQGNSA, per germline. The CDR3 is CASSFAGAQETQYF. CDR3 sequence (DNA): TGTGCCAGCAGCTTCGCGGGGGCCCAAGAGACCCAGTACTTC.

V usage is TRBV18 and J usage is TRBJ2-1; D gene ambiguous. CDR1 and CDR2 (germline): KGHSH, LQKENI. CDR3 length: 13 residues. The germline V and J ends were trimmed by 1 base and 8 bases, with 9 bases remaining between them. This CDR3 reads CASSPRITYEQFF. In DNA form, the CDR3 reads TGTGCCAGCTCACCACGCATCACCTATGAGCAGTTCTTC.

This clone came up once. The CDR3, as DNA: TGCGCCAGCAGCCACGATGGGGGAAACACCATATATTTT. Protein sequence: CASSHDGGNTIYF. The chain carries TRBV4-1 and TRBJ1-3; D not resolved. This CDR3 region has 13 residues. The germline gives CDR1 MGHRA, CDR2 YSYEKL. Trimming stripped 3 bases from V and 4 bases from J, with 7 bases between.

This rearrangement joins TRBV7-9 to TRBJ2-5, with D unclear. Germline CDR1 is SEHNR and CDR2 is FQNEAQ (reference sequence). Between the trimmed V and J ends, which lost 5 bases and 4 bases, there was a span of 11 bases. CDR3 length: 13 residues. CDR3 amino acids: CASSLHGSETQYF. The CDR3 nucleotides read TGTGCCAGCAGCCTCCACGGGTCAGAGACCCAGTACTTC.

This clone has a handful of counts. The chain couples TRBV30 to TRBJ1-2; 8 positions agree with TRBD1. This CDR3 region has 15 residues. Germline V gene sequence: CDR1 GTSNPN, CDR2 SVGIG (reference sequence). The trim removed 8 bases at V and 6 bases at J, leaving 17 bases unmatched. CDR3 region: CAGTLASDREDGYTF. CDR3 coding DNA: TGTGCCGGGACCCTTGCTTCGGACAGGGAGGATGGCTACACCTTC.

The V call is TRBV4-1, the J call TRBJ1-2, with D maybe TRBD1 (5 bases). The CDR3 length is 17 residues. V gave up 1 base and J gave up 0 bases, with 15 bases separating them. Germline-derived CDR1 and CDR2 are MGHRA and YSYEKL. CDR3 protein: CASSQGGRGRSNYGYTF. DNA for the CDR3: TGCGCCAGCAGCCAAGGAGGAAGGGGACGGTCTAACTATGGCTACACCTTC.

The chain links TRBV2 to TRBJ2-5; 12 nucleotides line up with TRBD2. The germline gives CDR1 SNHLY, CDR2 FYNNEI. J was trimmed by 5 bases and V by 6 bases; bases with no gene match: 4. CDR3 size: 14 residues. The CDR3 protein is CASRSSGGAETQYF. CDR3 coding DNA: TGTGCCAGCAGATCTAGCGGGGGGGCGGAGACCCAGTACTTC. The full variable domain, in which reference TRBV2 and TRBJ2-5 provide the parts outside the CDR3, is EPEVTQTPSHQVTQMGQEVILRCVPISNHLYFYWYRQILGQKVEFLVSFYNNEISEKSEIFDDQFSVERPDGSNFTLKIRSTKLEDSAMYFCASRSSGGAETQYFGPGTRLLVL.

This chain uses TRBV9 with TRBJ1-1; 9 nucleotides line up with TRBD1. Germline V gene sequence: CDR1 SGDLS, CDR2 YYNGEE. This CDR3 spans 15 amino acids. Trimming at V came to 4 bases and at J to 0 bases, leaving 4 bases not matched to a gene. The CDR3 nucleotides read TGTGCCAGCAGCCCCCGACAGGGGGTGAACACTGAAGCTTTCTTT. Translating it yields CASSPRQGVNTEAFF.

In this sample, this clone turned up once. The chain is built from TRBV6-5 and TRBJ1-2; D gene ambiguous. V was pared by 6 bases and J by 6 bases, with 17 bases between. The CDR3 runs 14 residues. Germline V lookup: CDR1 MNHEY, CDR2 SVGAGI. CDR3 sequence: CASRTHGAFHGYTF. The CDR3 DNA is TGTGCCAGCAGAACCCACGGAGCTTTCCATGGCTACACCTTC.

This sequence joins TRBV20-1 and TRBJ2-3; a possible D gene is TRBD2 (7 bases). Trimming left V 1 base short and J 11 bases short, with 10 bases between. The CDR3 has 11 residues. The germline CDR1 and CDR2 sequences are DFQATT and SNEGSKA (reference sequence). This CDR3 reads CSARGRGGQYF. The CDR3 coding sequence is TGCAGTGCTAGAGGGAGGGGGGGGCAGTATTTT.

The chain employs TRBV4-3 and TRBJ2-5; 8 nucleotides align to TRBD1. The V gene's germline CDR1 is LGHNA and CDR2 YSLEER. The CDR3 is 13 residues long. Trimming removed 3 bases from V and 5 bases from J; junction bases left unmatched: 2. The CDR3 reads CASSQGQAETQYF. The CDR3 coding sequence is TGCGCCAGCAGCCAGGGACAGGCTGAGACCCAGTACTTC.

V usage is TRBV5-1 and J usage is TRBJ2-5; possible D gene TRBD2, 6 bases. V lost 3 bases to trimming and J lost 1 base, with 16 bases between them. The CDR3 runs to 16 residues. Germline values: CDR1 SGHRS, CDR2 YFSETQ. The CDR3 DNA reads TGCGCCAGCAGCTCTTCCCCTGGAGGGCCCCAAGAGACCCAGTACTTC. Translation gives CASSSSPGGPQETQYF.

This clone was detected only once. The genes are TRBV7-3 and TRBJ2-3, with 8 bases aligning to TRBD1. CDR3 size: 15 residues. V was clipped by 2 bases and J by 4 bases; unmatched bases: 5. Germline V gene data show CDR1 as SGHTA and CDR2 as FQGTGA. Here the CDR3 DNA reads TGTGCCAGCAGCTTAGAGACAGGGGTGGCAGATACGCAGTATTTT. Encoded protein: CASSLETGVADTQYF.

The rearrangement uses TRBV2 and TRBJ2-7, with 7 nucleotides matching TRBD1. The trim removed 11 bases at V and 3 bases at J, leaving 13 bases unmatched. Germline CDR1 reads SNHLY; CDR2 reads FYNNEI. CDR3 length equals 14 residues. The CDR3 loop is CAGNPTGPNYEQYF. The CDR3 DNA sequence: TGTGCCGGCAACCCGACAGGGCCCAACTACGAGCAGTACTTC.

The rearrangement links TRBV30 to TRBJ1-5; TRBD1 is a possible D gene (5 bases). Germline V lookup: CDR1 GTSNPN, CDR2 SVGIG (reference sequence). The germline V and J ends were trimmed by 0 bases and 7 bases, with 22 bases remaining between them. This CDR3 is 17 amino acids long. The DNA of the CDR3 is TGTGCCTGGAGTGTACGAGGGGCCGGGCCCACGGGGCAGCCCCAGCATTTT. It is translated as CAWSVRGAGPTGQPQHF.

The chain recombines TRBV19 with TRBJ1-3, with D maybe TRBD1 (6 bases). The CDR3 runs 14 residues. The germline gives CDR1 LNHDA, CDR2 SQIVND (reference sequence). V gave up 6 bases and J gave up 3 bases, with 12 bases separating them. CDR3 nucleotides: TGTGCCAGTAGCGAACAGGGTTTTGGAAACACCATATATTTT. It yields the protein CASSEQGFGNTIYF.